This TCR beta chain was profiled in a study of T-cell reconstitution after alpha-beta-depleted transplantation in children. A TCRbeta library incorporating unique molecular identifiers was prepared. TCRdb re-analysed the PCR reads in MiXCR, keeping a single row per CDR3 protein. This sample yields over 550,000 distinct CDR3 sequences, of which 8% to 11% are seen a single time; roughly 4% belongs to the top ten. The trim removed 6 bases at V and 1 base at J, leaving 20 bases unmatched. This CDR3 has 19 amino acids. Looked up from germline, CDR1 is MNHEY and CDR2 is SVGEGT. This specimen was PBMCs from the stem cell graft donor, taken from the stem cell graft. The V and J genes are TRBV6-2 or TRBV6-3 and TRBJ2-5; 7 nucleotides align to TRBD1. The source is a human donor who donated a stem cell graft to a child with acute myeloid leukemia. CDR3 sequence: CASRTYLDRARAGQETQYF. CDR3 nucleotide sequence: TGTGCCAGCAGGACCTACCTTGACAGGGCACGGGCTGGCCAAGAGACCCAGTACTTC.